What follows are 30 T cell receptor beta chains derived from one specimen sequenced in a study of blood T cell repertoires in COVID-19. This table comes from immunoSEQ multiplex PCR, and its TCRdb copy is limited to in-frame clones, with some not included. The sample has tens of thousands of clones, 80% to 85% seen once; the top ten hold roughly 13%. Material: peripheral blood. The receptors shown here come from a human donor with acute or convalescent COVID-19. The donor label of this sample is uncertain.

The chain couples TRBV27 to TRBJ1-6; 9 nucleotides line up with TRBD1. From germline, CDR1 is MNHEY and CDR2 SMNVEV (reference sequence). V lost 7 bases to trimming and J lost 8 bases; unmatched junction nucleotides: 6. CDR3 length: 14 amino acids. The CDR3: CASNEQGAYSPLHF. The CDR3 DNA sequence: TGTGCCAGCAACGAACAGGGGGCTTATTCACCCCTCCACTTT.

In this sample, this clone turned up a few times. The CDR3: CSASRGGGLAGNLGITDTQYF. CDR3 bases: TGCAGTGCTAGTCGCGGGGGGGGACTAGCGGGGAACCTCGGCATCACAGATACGCAGTATTTT. The genes are TRBV20-1 and TRBJ2-3, with TRBD2 matching 13 bases. Germline values: CDR1 DFQATT, CDR2 SNEGSKA (reference sequence). Germline trimming cut 3 bases from V and 2 bases from J; bases unmatched to any gene: 20. This CDR3 comprises 21 residues.

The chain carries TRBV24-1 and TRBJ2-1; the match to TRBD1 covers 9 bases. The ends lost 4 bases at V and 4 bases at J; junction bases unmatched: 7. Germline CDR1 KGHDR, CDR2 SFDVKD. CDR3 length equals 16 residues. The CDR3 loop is CATSEQGQGFYNEQFF. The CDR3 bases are TGTGCCACCAGTGAACAGGGACAGGGTTTTTACAATGAGCAGTTCTTC.

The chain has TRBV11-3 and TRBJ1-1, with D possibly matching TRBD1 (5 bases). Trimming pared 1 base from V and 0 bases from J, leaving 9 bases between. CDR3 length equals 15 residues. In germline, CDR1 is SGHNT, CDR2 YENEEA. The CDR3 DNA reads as TGTGCCAGCAGCTTAGGTGGCAGGGTGAACACTGAAGCTTTCTTT. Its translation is CASSLGGRVNTEAFF.

The CDR3 coding sequence is TGCAGCGTTGAATTGGGATACAGGACATCCTACAATGAGCAGTTCTTC. Protein: CSVELGYRTSYNEQFF. J is TRBJ2-1 and V is TRBV29-1; D is perhaps TRBD1 (5 bases). V dropped 2 bases and J dropped 1 base, with 15 bases sitting between them. The CDR3 runs to 16 residues. The germline V gene encodes CDR1 SQVTM and CDR2 ANQGSEA.

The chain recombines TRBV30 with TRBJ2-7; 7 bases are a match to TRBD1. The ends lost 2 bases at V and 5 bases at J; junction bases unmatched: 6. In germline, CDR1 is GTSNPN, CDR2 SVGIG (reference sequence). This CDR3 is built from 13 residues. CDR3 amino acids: CAWSRDSRNEQYF. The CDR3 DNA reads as TGTGCCTGGAGTCGGGACAGTAGGAACGAGCAGTACTTC.

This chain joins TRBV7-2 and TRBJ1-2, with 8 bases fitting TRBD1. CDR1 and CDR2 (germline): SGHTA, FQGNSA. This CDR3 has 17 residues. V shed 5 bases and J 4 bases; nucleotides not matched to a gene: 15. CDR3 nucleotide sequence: TGTGCCAGCAGCGCAAACCGACAGGGGATCGGAACCTATGGCTACACCTTC. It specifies CASSANRQGIGTYGYTF.

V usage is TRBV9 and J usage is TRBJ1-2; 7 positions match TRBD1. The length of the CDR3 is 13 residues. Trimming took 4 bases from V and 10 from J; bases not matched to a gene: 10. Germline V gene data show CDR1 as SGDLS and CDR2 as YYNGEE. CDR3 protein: CASSPPTGNDYTF. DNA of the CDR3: TGTGCCAGCAGCCCCCCGACAGGGAACGACTACACCTTC. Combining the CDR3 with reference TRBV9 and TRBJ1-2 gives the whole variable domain DSGVTQTPKHLITATGQRVTLRCSPRSGDLSVYWYQQSLDQGLQFLIQYYNGEERAKGNILERFSAQQFPDLHSELNLSSLELGDSALYFCASSPPTGNDYTFGSGTRLTVV.

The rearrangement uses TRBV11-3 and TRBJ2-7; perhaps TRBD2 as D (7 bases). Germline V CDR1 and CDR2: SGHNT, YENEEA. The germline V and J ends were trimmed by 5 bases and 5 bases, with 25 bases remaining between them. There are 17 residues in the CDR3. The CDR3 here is CASSPGKGGVVVNEQYF. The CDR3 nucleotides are TGTGCCAGCAGCCCAGGAAAGGGGGGGGTCGTCGTAAACGAGCAGTACTTC.

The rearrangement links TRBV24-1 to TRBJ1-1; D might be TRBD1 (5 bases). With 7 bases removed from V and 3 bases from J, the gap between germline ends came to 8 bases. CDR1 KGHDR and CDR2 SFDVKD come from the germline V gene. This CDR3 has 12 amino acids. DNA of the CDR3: TGTGCCACCAGGGGGCCCGACACTGAAGCTTTCTTT. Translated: CATRGPDTEAFF.

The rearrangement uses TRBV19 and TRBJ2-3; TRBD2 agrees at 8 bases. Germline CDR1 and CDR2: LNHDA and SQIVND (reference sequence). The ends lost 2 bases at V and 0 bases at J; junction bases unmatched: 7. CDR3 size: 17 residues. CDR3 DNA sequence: TGTGCCAGTAGTATACCAGCGGGAGCCTCTAGCACAGATACGCAGTATTTT. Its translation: CASSIPAGASSTDTQYF.

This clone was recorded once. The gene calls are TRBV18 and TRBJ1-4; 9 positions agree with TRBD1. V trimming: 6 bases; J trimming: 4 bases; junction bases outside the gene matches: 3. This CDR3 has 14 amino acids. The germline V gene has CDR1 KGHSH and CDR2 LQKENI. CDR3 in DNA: TGTGCCAGCTCGGCGACAGGGGGTAATGAAAAACTGTTTTTT. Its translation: CASSATGGNEKLFF. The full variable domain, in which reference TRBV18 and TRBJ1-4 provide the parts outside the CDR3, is NAGVMQNPRHLVRRRGQEARLRCSPMKGHSHVYWYRQLPEEGLKFMVYLQKENIIDESGMPKERFSAEFPKEGPSILRIQQVVRGDSAAYFCASSATGGNEKLFFGSGTQLSVL.

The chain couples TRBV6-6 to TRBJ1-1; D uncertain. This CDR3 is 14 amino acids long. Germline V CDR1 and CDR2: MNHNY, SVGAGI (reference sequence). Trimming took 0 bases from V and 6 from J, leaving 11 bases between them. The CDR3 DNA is TGTGCCAGCAGTTACTCAGGAGGGTTGGCTGAAGCTTTCTTT. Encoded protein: CASSYSGGLAEAFF.

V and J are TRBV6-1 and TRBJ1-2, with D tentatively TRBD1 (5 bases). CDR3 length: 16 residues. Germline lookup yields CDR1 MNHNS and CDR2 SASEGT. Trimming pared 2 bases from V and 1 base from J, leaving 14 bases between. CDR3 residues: CASSEPGGPLNYGYTF. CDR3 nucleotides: TGTGCCAGCAGTGAACCCGGGGGACCACTTAACTATGGCTACACCTTC.

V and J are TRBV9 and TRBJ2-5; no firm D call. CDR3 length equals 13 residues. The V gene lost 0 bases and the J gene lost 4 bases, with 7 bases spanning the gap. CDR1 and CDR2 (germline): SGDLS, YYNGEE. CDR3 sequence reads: CASSVGGVETQYF. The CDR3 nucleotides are TGTGCCAGCAGCGTAGGTGGAGTAGAGACCCAGTACTTC.

Here the CDR3 DNA reads TGTGCCAGCAGCTTCGACAGGGCTTATGGCTACACCTTC. Its protein is CASSFDRAYGYTF. The chain has TRBV7-2 and TRBJ1-2; 7 bases are shared with TRBD1. Germline CDR1 SGHTA, CDR2 FQGNSA. The CDR3 has 13 amino acids. V gave up 3 bases and J gave up 5 bases; unmatched junction bases: 3.

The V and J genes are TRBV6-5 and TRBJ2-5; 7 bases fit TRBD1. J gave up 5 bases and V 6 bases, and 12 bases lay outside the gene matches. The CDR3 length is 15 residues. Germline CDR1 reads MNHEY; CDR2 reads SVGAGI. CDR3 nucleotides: TGTGCCAGCAGCCGACAGGGTCGCCTCTGGGAGACCCAGTACTTC. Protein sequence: CASSRQGRLWETQYF.

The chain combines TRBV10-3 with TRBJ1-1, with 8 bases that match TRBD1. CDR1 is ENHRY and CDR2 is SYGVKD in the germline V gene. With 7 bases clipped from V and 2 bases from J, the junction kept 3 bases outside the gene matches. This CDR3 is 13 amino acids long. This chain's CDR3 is CAITGGANTEAFF. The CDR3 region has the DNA TGTGCCATCACAGGGGGCGCTAACACTGAAGCTTTCTTT.

CDR3 DNA: TGTGCCAGCAGTCTCGGACTAGCCGCCACCGGGGAGCTGTTTTTT. Amino acid sequence: CASSLGLAATGELFF. This chain connects TRBV28 to TRBJ2-2; 8 nucleotides align to TRBD2. Germline CDR1 reads MDHEN; CDR2 reads SYDVKM. Trimming removed 5 bases from V and 4 bases from J; junction bases left unmatched: 6. The CDR3 contains 15 residues.

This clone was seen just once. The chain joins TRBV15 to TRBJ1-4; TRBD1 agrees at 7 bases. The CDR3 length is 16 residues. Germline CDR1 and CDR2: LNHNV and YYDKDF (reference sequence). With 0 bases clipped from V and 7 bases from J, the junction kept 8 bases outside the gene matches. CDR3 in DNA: TGTGCCACCAGCAGAGATAAACAGGGGAGAGGTGAAAAACTGTTTTTT. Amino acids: CATSRDKQGRGEKLFF.

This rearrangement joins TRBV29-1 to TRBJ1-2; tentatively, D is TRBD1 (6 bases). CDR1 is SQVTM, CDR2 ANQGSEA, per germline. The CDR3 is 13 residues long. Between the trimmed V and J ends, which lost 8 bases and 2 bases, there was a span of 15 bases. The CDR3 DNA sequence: TGCAGCCCGCGACAGGCATTCAACTATGGCTACACCTTC. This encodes CSPRQAFNYGYTF.

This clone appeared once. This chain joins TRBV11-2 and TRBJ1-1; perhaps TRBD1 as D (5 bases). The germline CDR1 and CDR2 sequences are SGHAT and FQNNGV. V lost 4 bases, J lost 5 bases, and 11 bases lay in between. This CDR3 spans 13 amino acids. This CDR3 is CASSSIRGTEAFF. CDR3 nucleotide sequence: TGTGCCAGCAGCTCAATCCGGGGGACTGAAGCTTTCTTT.

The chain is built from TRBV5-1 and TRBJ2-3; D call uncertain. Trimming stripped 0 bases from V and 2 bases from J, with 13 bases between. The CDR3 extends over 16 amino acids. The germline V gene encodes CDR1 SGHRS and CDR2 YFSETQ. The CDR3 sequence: CASSLDNPFYTDTQYF. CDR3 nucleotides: TGCGCCAGCAGCTTGGATAATCCTTTCTACACAGATACGCAGTATTTT.

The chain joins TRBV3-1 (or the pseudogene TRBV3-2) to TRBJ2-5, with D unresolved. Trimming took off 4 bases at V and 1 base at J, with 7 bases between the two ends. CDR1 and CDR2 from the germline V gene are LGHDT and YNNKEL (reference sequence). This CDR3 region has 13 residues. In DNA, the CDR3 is TGTGCCAGCAGCCCCCCCCTCCAAGAGACCCAGTACTTC. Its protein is CASSPPLQETQYF.

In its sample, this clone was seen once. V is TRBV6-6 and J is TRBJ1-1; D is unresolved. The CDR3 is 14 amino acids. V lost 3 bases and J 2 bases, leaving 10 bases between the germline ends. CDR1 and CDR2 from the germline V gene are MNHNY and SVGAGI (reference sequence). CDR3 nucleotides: TGTGCCAGCAGTTATATGGAGGATAACACTGAAGCTTTCTTT. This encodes CASSYMEDNTEAFF.

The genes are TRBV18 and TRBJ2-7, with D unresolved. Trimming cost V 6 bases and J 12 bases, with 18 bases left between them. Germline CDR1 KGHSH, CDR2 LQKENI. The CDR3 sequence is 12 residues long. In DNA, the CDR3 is TGTGCCAGCTCCCGAGAAAATCCACCTCTGTACTTC. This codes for CASSRENPPLYF.

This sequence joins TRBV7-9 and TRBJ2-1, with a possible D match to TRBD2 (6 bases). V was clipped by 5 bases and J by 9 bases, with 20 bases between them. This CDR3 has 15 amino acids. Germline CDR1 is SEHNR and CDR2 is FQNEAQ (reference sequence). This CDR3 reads CASSDMGRLGGEQFF. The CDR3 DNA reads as TGTGCCAGCAGCGACATGGGGCGTTTGGGAGGTGAGCAGTTCTTC.

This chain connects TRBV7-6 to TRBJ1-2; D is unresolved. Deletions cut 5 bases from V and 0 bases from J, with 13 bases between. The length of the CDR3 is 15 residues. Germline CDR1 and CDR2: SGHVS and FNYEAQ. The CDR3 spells CASSALPGANYGYTF. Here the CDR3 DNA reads TGTGCCAGCAGCGCTCTCCCCGGAGCTAACTATGGCTACACCTTC. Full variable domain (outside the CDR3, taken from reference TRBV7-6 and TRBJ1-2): GAGVSQSPRYKVTKRGQDVALRCDPISGHVSLYWYRQALGQGPEFLTYFNYEAQQDKSGLPNDRFSAERPEGSISTLTIQRTEQRDSAMYRCASSALPGANYGYTFGSGTRLTVV.

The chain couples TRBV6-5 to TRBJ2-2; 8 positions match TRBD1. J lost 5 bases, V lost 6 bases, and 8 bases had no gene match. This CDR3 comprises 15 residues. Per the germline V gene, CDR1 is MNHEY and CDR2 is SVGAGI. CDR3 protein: CASRSGQGRTGELFF. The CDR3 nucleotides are TGTGCCAGCAGATCCGGACAGGGACGAACCGGGGAGCTGTTTTTT.

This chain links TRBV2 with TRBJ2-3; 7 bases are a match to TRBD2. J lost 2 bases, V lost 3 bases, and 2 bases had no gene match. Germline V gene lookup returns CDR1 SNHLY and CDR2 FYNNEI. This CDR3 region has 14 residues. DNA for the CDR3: TGTGCCAGCAGTGAGGGGGGGTTCACAGATACGCAGTATTTT. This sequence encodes CASSEGGFTDTQYF.